This T cell receptor beta chain originates from a study of blood T cells in healthy people across ages (dated by TCRdb to about 2015). Describing the broader study: Template switching captured roughly one uniquely barcoded TCR beta cDNA molecule per two T cells in model experiments. The study measured age-related changes in TCR beta repertoire diversity using deep sequencing normalized with unique cDNA molecular identifiers. Four age groups were formed from the donors: young (average roughly 15 years), middle-aged (approximately 40), aged (around 62) and long-lived (less than 85). To avoid experimental bias, donors of different ages were spread randomly across the sequencing lanes. Two additional independent replicas of 1 million unique cDNA reads from the same blood draw were analyzed for two donors (one aged 18 to 30 and one aged 80 or older).

Libraries were constructed by 5' RACE. Instrument used: Illumina HiSeq 2500. A second PCR of roughly 7 to 11 cycles was performed with a sample-barcoded 5' primer and a J-beta primer mix. A unique molecular identifier was introduced onto each TCR beta cDNA molecule by a template-switch 5' adaptor carrying 12 random nucleotides. Each sample yielded at least 3 million CDR3-containing paired-end reads. First-strand cDNA was synthesized from all RNA with the Mint cDNA synthesis kit, primed by a TRBC-specific oligonucleotide. Following uracil-DNA glycosylase treatment, a first 18-cycle PCR with universal primers M1SS and BC2_uni_R was performed on all cDNA. Turning to the authors' computational methods: For normalization, 1 million high-quality reads, each with a distinct molecular identifier, were randomly selected from each sample. Reads with shared molecular identifiers were discarded instead of being binned into consensus sequences. MiTCR, set to a Q25 quality threshold and the strictest error-elimination algorithm, was used for CDR3 identification, clonotype clustering and error correction. A nonparametric unseen species model with Euler transformation was used to estimate a lower bound on total TCR beta diversity. TCRdb passed the public sequencing reads through fastp at Q25 and MiXCR, retaining productive beta sequences. Entries that share a CDR3 protein sequence are merged under the most common genes and DNA. For this entry, the V and J calls and clone size follow TCRdb and not the study's own pipeline. The table for this sample lists hundreds of thousands of distinct CDR3 sequences; over 20% of them were counted only once. Of the sample, 3.6% falls within the top ten clones.

Study-wide findings and limitations: Estimates of total diversity based on one million sequenced T cells were regarded as lower bounds and as underestimates. The percentage of naive T cells measured by flow cytometry correlated strongly with observed TCR beta diversity. As age increased, observed TCR beta diversity per million T cells dropped in a roughly linear way, and a significant reduction was already evident by age 40. Bulk unsorted PBMC profiling prevented conclusive comparison of naive and antigen-experienced compartments. Compared with the aged group, the long-lived group had more naive CD4+ T cells, fewer expanded clones and increased TCR diversity, a pattern suggesting age selection. The CMV infection status of donors was not known, potentially confounding age-related changes in expanded clonotypes.

Donors were roughly 40 systemically healthy Caucasian individuals from Russia aged roughly 6 to 95 years. Roughly 10 milliliters of peripheral blood were drawn from each donor into EDTA-treated Vacutainer tubes. Ficoll-Paque density-gradient centrifugation was used to isolate PBMCs, with at least 6.5 million per sample. Trizol reagent was used to extract total RNA from PBMCs, with at least 5 micrograms per sample. Naive CD45RAhigh/CD27high T cell percentages were measured by flow cytometry on a PBMC aliquot from every donor. This clonotype turned up a few times. What antigen it recognizes has not been identified. No base quality values were provided; no much bigger clone lies one nucleotide off. The sequence derives from a man in his sixties or seventies in good health. Sequenced: blood.

The DNA sequence reads TGCAGTGCCCTCTCAAGGGGGAACTCTAATGAAAAACTGTTTTTT. It is translated as CSALSRGNSNEKLFF. The chain links TRBV20-1 with TRBJ1-4; D gene: possibly TRBD1, on 6 matching bases. CDR1 and CDR2 were assigned from the germline V gene (reference sequence) as DFQATT and SNEGSKA. V loses 6 bases of germline sequence and J loses 3 bases, and the interval between the two ends is 17 bases. The CDR3 spans 15 residues, from the cysteine through the phenylalanine. Here the CDR3 DNA is all that survives: 45 bases in frame from base 1.